These T cell receptor beta chains were read from a single sample in a study of memory CD4+ T cells and cytomegalovirus serostatus. Sequencing was performed with immunoSEQ multiplex PCR; in TCRdb, only in-frame clones are kept and a portion is missing. The data show just under 95,000 clones, roughly 80% seen once. The sample consisted of memory CD4+ T cells from blood. These receptors were taken from an adult in good health and CMV-seropositive. The CDR3 runs from the conserved cysteine through the conserved F or W. A D gene is named only where the DNA matches it firmly. Clone size appears in some rows only: once, few, many, or a class for an expanded clone.

>TRBJ2-7|TRBD1|-|TRBV7-9
TGTGCCAGCAGCCCATTCACAGGGGAGATTTTCGAGCAGTACTTC
CASSPFTGEIFEQYF
>TRBJ2-7|-|-|TRBV2
TGTGCCAGCAGTGAGAGGAGCTACGAGCAGTACTTC
CASSERSYEQYF
>TRBJ1-5|-|-|TRBV28
TGTGCCAGCAGTTTATTGCCCCAGCCCCAGCATTTT
CASSLLPQPQHF
>TRBJ2-5|-|-|TRBV10-2
TGCGCCAGCACTCCTCGGGTGGCTCAAGAGACCCAGTACTTC
CASTPRVAQETQYF
>TRBJ2-2|TRBD2|-|TRBV7-3
TGTGCCAGCAGGAGCGGGAGGGCCGGTACCGGGGAGCTGTTTTTT
CASRSGRAGTGELFF
>TRBJ1-5|TRBD1|-|TRBV7-8
TGTGCCAGCAGCTCCTCAATTAACGGACAGGTCAATCAGCCCCAGCATTTT
CASSSSINGQVNQPQHF
>TRBJ2-7|-|-|TRBV5-1
TGCGCCTCTAGCGTCGAGAGCTCCTACGAGCAGTACTTC
CASSVESSYEQYF
>TRBJ2-2|-|-|TRBV18
TGTGCCAGCTCACTAAGACTGGACACCGGGGAGCTGTTTTTT
CASSLRLDTGELFF
>TRBJ2-7|-|-|TRBV5-4
TGTGCCAGCAGCTTGCACACGATGCGCGAGCAGTACTTC
CASSLHTMREQYF
>TRBJ1-5|-|-|TRBV10-3
TGTGCCATCAGTGAGGGGAATAGCAATCAGCCCCAGCATTTT
CAISEGNSNQPQHF
>TRBJ2-1|-|-|TRBV7-2
TGTGCCAGCAGCCCATTAGCGGACCACTCCTACAATGAGCAGTTCTTC
CASSPLADHSYNEQFF
>TRBJ2-2|TRBD1|-|TRBV6-1
TGTGCCAGCAGTGTAGGGGACAGGGGCACCGGGGAGCTGTTTTTT
CASSVGDRGTGELFF
>TRBJ2-1|TRBD2|-|TRBV10-2
TGCGCCAGCAGGGGACTAGCGGGAGATGATGAGCAGTTCTTC
CASRGLAGDDEQFF
>TRBJ2-7|TRBD2|few|TRBV6-6
TGTGCCAGCTCTGGGCGGGGGGAGTCCTACGAGCAGTACTTC
CASSGRGESYEQYF
>TRBJ2-7|TRBD1|-|TRBV11-2
TGTGCCAGCAGCTTGGGACAGACCTACGAGCAGTACTTC
CASSLGQTYEQYF
>TRBJ1-1|TRBD1|-|TRBV28
TGTGCCAGCAGTTCAGGGGACAGGGACACTGAAGCTTTCTTT
CASSSGDRDTEAFF
>TRBJ1-3|-|-|TRBV18
TGTGCCAGCTCACCAGCCCCTGGTGGGGGAGCGGATGGAAACACCATATATTTT
CASSPAPGGGADGNTIYF
>TRBJ2-1|TRBD2|-|TRBV28
TGTGCCAGCAGTTTCTTAGCGGGAGGCTACAATGAGCAGTTCTTC
CASSFLAGGYNEQFF
>TRBJ2-1|-|-|TRBV5-1
TGCGCCAGCAAGGAAGCTGACGGCTACAATGAGCAGTTCTTC
CASKEADGYNEQFF
>TRBJ1-5|TRBD1|-|TRBV30
TGTGCCTGGAGTGCCGGGACAGGGAGCAATCAGCCCCAGCATTTT
CAWSAGTGSNQPQHF
>TRBJ2-3|TRBD2|-|TRBV7-9
TGTGCCAGCAGCTCCATCCCTCTAGCGGGAGGGGCAGATACGCAGTATTTT
CASSSIPLAGGADTQYF
>TRBJ2-7|TRBD2|-|TRBV19
TGTGCCAGTAGTCCCCGACTAGCGGGAGACGGGTCCTACGAGCAGTACTTC
CASSPRLAGDGSYEQYF
>TRBJ2-3|-|-|TRBV19
TGTGCCAGTAGTACGTCGGGAGTTGGGGCAGATACGCAGTATTTT
CASSTSGVGADTQYF
>TRBJ1-3|-|-|TRBV29-1
TGCAGCGTTGAAGATTGGGACACCACCTCTGGAAACACCATATATTTT
CSVEDWDTTSGNTIYF
>TRBJ1-5|TRBD1|-|TRBV19
TGTGCCAGTAGTACGATTTACAGGGGTAGCAATCAGCCCCAGCATTTT
CASSTIYRGSNQPQHF
>TRBJ1-5|-|-|TRBV19
TGTGCCAGTAAGGGTCGCAATCAGCCCCAGCATTTT
CASKGRNQPQHF
>TRBJ1-2|-|-|TRBV18
TGTGCCAGCTCACCAGACCGGACGCCAGGCTACACCTTC
CASSPDRTPGYTF
>TRBJ2-7|-|-|TRBV5-4
TGTGCCAGCAGCGGGGGAAGGTCCGACTACGAGCAGTACTTC
CASSGGRSDYEQYF
>TRBJ2-7|TRBD2|-|TRBV19
TGTGCCAGTAGTTCGCGGGCTAGCGGAACCTACGAGCAGTACTTC
CASSSRASGTYEQYF
>TRBJ2-2|-|-|TRBV9
TGTGCCAGCAGCTTCCAGAACACCGGGGAGCTGTTTTTT
CASSFQNTGELFF
>TRBJ1-6|TRBD1|-|TRBV5-4
TGTGCCAGCAGCTTCAACCAGGGGGGGGCTAATTCACCCCTCCACTTT
CASSFNQGGANSPLHF
>TRBJ2-5|-|-|TRBV7-3
TGTGCCAGCAGCTTCGGAAAGGGAGAGACCCAGTACTTC
CASSFGKGETQYF
>TRBJ2-1|TRBD2|few|TRBV11-2
TGTGCCAGCAGCCCCACGTCTAGCGGGATGATGAATGAGCAGTTCTTC
CASSPTSSGMMNEQFF
>TRBJ2-1|-|-|TRBV13
TGTGCCAGCAGCCCCAGAAGGACCTTAGACAATGAGCAGTTCTTC
CASSPRRTLDNEQFF
>TRBJ1-2|-|-|TRBV6-1
TGTGCCAGCAGTGAAGCCCGGGGTGGCTACACCTTC
CASSEARGGYTF
>TRBJ1-2|-|-|TRBV7-9
TGTGCCAGCAGCCAGACGGAATGGTATGGCTACACCTTC
CASSQTEWYGYTF
>TRBJ2-5|-|-|TRBV6-5
TGTGCCAGCAGAGGGAGTCGGGGAGAGACCCAGTACTTC
CASRGSRGETQYF
>TRBJ2-1|-|-|TRBV5-1
TGCGCCAGCAGCTTGGACGTCTATGAGCAGTTCTTC
CASSLDVYEQFF
>TRBJ1-5|-|-|TRBV6-5
TGTGCCAGCAGCCCAGCAGGGAATCAGCCCCAGCATTTT
CASSPAGNQPQHF
>TRBJ1-1|-|once|TRBV7-8
TGTGCCAGCAGCCCGCGGGGGGCCCGGGCGGGGACTGAAGCTTTCTTT
CASSPRGARAGTEAFF
>TRBJ2-5|-|-|TRBV11-3
TGTGCCAGCAGCTTTGGACAGCAAGAGACCCAGTACTTC
CASSFGQQETQYF
>TRBJ1-4|TRBD1|few|TRBV29-1
TGCAGCGCGGGACAGGGGTCAACTAATGAAAAACTGTTTTTT
CSAGQGSTNEKLFF
>TRBJ1-2|TRBD1|-|TRBV7-3
TGTGCCAGCAGCTTCCAATCCGGGACAGTGAGTTTCTTC
CASSFQSGTVSFF
>TRBJ1-1|-|few|TRBV14
TGTGCCAGCAGCCAAGATCCGAGGACCGCCTCTTTCTTT
CASSQDPRTASFF
>TRBJ1-1|-|-|TRBV5-4
TGTGCCAGCAGCCTGAGGCGAGGGGACGCTGAAGCTTTCTTT
CASSLRRGDAEAFF
>TRBJ1-3|TRBD1|-|TRBV4-2
TGTGCCAGCAGCCAAGATCCGGGGACAGAAAGAAACACCATATATTTT
CASSQDPGTERNTIYF